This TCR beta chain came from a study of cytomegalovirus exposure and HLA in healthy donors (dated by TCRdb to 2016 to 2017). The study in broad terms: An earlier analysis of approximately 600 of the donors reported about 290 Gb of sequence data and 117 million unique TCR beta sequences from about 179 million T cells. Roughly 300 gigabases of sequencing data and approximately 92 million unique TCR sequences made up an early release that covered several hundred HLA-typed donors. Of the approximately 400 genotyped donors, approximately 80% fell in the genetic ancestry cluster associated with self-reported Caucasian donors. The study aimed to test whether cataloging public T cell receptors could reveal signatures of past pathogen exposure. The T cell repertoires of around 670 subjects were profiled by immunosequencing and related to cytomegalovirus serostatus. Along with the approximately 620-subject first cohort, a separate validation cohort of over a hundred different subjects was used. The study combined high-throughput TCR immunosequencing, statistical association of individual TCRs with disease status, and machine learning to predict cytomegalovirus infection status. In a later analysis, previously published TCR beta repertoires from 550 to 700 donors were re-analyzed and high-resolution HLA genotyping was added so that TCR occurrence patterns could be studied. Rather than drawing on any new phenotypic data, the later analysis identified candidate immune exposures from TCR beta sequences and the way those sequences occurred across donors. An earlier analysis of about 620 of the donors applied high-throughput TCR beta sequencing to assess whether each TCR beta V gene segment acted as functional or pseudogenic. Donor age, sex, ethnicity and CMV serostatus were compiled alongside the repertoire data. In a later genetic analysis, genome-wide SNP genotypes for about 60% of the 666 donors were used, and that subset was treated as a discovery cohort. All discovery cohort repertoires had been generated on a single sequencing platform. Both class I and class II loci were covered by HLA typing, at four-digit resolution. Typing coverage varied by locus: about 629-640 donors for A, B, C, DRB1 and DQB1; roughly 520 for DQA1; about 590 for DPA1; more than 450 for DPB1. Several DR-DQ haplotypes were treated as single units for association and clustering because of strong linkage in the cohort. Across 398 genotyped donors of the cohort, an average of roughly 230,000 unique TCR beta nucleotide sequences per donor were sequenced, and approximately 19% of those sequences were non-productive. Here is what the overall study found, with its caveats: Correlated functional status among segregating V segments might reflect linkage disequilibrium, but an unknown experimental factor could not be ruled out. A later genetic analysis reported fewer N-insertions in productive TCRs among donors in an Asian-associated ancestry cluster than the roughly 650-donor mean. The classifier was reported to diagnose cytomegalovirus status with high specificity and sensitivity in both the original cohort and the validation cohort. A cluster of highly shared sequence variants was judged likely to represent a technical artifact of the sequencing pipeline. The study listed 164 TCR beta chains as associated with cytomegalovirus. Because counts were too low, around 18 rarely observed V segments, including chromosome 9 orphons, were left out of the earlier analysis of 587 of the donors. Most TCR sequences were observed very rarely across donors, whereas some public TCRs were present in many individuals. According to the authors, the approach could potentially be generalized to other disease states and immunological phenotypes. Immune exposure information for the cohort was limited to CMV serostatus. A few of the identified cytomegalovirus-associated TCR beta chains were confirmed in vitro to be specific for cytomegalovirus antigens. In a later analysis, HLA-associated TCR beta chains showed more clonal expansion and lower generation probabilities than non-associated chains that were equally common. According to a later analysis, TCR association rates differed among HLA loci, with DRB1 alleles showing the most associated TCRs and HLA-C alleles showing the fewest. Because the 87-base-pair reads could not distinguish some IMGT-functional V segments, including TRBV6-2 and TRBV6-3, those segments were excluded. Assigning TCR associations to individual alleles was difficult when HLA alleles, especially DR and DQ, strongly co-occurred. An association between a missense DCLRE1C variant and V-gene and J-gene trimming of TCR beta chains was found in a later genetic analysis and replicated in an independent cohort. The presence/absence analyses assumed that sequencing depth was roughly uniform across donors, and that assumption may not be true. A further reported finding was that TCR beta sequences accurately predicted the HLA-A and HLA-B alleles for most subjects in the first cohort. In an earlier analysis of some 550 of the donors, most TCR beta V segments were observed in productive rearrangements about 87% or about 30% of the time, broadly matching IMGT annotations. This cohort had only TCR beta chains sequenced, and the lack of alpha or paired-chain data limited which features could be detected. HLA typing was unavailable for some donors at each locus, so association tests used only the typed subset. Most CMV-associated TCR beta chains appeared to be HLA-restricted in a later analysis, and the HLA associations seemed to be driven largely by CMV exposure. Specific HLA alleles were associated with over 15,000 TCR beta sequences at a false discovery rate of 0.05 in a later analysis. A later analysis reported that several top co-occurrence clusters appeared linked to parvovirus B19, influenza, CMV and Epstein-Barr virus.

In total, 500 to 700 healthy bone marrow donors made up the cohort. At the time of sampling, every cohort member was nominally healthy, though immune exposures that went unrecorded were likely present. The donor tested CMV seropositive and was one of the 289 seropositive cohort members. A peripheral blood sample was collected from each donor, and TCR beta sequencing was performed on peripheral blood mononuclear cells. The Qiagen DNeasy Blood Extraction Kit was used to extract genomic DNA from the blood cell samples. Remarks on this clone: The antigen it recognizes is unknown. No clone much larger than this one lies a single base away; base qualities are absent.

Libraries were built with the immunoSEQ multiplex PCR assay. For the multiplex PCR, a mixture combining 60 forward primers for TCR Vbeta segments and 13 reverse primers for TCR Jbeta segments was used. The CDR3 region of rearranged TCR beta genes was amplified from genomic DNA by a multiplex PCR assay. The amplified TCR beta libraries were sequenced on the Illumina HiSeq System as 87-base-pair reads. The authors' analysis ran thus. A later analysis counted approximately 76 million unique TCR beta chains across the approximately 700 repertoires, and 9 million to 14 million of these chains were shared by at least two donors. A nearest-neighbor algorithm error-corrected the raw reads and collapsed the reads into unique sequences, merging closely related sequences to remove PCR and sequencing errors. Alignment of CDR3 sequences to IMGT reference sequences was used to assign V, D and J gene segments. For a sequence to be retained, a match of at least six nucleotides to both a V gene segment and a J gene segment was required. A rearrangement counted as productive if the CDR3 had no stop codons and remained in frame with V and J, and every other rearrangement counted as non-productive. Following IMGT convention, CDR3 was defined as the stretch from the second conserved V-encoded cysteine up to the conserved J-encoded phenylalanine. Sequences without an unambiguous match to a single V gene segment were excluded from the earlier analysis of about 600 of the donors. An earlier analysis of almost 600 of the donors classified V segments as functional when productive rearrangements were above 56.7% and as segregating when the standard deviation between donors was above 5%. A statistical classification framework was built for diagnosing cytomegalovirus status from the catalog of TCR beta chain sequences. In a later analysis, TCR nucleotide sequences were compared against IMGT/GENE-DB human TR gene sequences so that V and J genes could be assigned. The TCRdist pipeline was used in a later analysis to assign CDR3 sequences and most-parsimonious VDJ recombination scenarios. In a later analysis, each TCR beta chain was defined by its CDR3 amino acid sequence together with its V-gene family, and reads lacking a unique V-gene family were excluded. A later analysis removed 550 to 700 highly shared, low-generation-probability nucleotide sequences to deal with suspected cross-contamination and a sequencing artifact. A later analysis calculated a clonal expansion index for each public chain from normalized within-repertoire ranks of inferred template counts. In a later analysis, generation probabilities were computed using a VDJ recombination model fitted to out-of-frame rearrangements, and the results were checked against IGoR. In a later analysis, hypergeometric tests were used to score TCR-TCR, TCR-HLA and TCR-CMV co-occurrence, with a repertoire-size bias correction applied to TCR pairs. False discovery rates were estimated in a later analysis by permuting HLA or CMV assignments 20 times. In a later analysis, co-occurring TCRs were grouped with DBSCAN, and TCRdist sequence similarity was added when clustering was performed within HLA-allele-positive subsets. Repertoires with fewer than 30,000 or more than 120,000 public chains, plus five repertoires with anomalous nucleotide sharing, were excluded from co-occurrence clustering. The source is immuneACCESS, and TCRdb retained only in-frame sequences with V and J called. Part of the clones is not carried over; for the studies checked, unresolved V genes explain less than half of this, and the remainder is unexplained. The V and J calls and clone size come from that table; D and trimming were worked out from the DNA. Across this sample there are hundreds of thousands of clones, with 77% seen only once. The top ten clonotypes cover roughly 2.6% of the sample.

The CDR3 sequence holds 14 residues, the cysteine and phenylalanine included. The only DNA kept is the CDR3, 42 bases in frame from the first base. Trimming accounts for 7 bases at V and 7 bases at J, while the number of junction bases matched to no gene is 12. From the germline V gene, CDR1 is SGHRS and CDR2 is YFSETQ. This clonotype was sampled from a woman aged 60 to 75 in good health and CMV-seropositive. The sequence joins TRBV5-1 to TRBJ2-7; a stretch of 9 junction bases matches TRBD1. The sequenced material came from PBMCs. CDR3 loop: CASAAGTGMSEQYF. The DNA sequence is TGCGCCAGCGCGGCCGGGACAGGGATGAGTGAGCAGTACTTC.